This entry lists 20 T cell receptor beta chains sequenced from one sample in a study of T-cell memory formation after mild COVID-19. MiXCR, run by TCRdb on the 5' RACE reads, gives a single entry per CDR3 protein. In the table there are about 160,000 distinct CDR3 sequences, roughly 28% of which are singletons. What was sequenced was PBMCs or a T cell subset sorted from them (not recorded which). These receptors were obtained from an adult woman who had mild COVID-19 (a few samples of this study predate the infection). Cell type and time point are not known.

The chain uses TRBV24-1 and TRBJ2-3; D ambiguous. The CDR3 runs 13 residues. V shed 5 bases and J shed 8 bases, with 13 bases lying between them. CDR1 KGHDR and CDR2 SFDVKD come from the germline V gene. The chain's CDR3 is CATSVARLGTQYF. CDR3 in DNA: TGTGCCACCAGTGTTGCGCGGCTTGGTACGCAGTATTTT.

This clonotype has more than one count but fewer than ten. The CDR3 coding sequence is TGTGCCAGCAGGAGACTAGCGGGGATCTACAATGAGCAGTTCTTC. The encoded protein is CASRRLAGIYNEQFF. V is TRBV5-6 and J is TRBJ2-1, with 11 bases lining up with TRBD2. The CDR3 sequence is 15 residues long. V shed 5 bases, J shed 3 bases, and the junction held 4 bases outside the gene matches. In germline, CDR1 is SGHDT, CDR2 YYEEEE.

The chain has TRBV6-5 and TRBJ2-7, with a tentative D call TRBD1 (6 bases). The CDR3 is made up of 14 amino acids. Germline CDR1 is MNHEY and CDR2 is SVGAGI. V was clipped by 4 bases and J by 5 bases, with 15 bases between them. CDR3 in DNA: TGTGCCAGCAGTTCCCCGACAGGCGGTGACGAGCAGTACTTC. Translating it yields CASSSPTGGDEQYF.

This clonotype was seen a handful of times. The gene calls are TRBV7-2 and TRBJ2-5, with D possibly TRBD1 on 5 matching bases. Trimming shortened V by 4 bases and J by 1 base, and 19 bases separated the two germline ends. CDR3 length equals 17 residues. Germline V gene lookup returns CDR1 SGHTA and CDR2 FQGNSA. The CDR3 loop reads CASSSHRKGFGQETQYF. In nucleotides, the CDR3 is TGTGCCAGCAGCTCTCATCGAAAGGGGTTCGGCCAAGAGACCCAGTACTTC. The complete variable domain, with remaining parts taken from reference TRBV7-2 and TRBJ2-5, reads GAGVSQSPSNKVTEKGKDVELRCDPISGHTALYWYRQSLGQGLEFLIYFQGNSAPDKSGLPSDRFSAERTGGSVSTLTIQRTQQEDSAVYLCASSSHRKGFGQETQYFGPGTRLLVL.

The chain uses TRBV27 and TRBJ2-7, with no clear D. The CDR3 extends over 14 amino acids. Trimming left V 7 bases short and J 1 base short, with 14 bases between. In germline, CDR1 is MNHEY, CDR2 SMNVEV (reference sequence). The CDR3, as DNA: TGTGCCAGCAAGGCCGGCCACAATTCCTACGAGCAGTACTTC. Amino acids: CASKAGHNSYEQYF.

The chain uses TRBV5-1 and TRBJ1-2; D is unresolved. The CDR3 covers 15 residues. Germline V gene lookup returns CDR1 SGHRS and CDR2 YFSETQ. Deletions cut 0 bases from V and 5 bases from J, with 14 bases between. The CDR3 loop reads CASSLDPLVDYGYTF. The CDR3 nucleotides read TGCGCCAGCAGCTTGGACCCCCTAGTAGATTATGGCTACACCTTC.

This chain links TRBV4-3 with TRBJ2-2, with TRBD2 as a possible D gene (5 bases). There are 16 residues in the CDR3. Germline lookup yields CDR1 LGHNA and CDR2 YSLEER. V lost 4 bases and J 4 bases, leaving 16 bases between the germline ends. CDR3 nucleotides: TGCGCCAGCAGCCCTGCAGCGGAATCGGGCACCGGGGAGCTGTTTTTT. It is translated as CASSPAAESGTGELFF.

The CDR3 nucleotides read TGTGCCAGCAGGCCAGAGGGGTATGGCTACACCTTC. This gives the protein CASRPEGYGYTF. The chain couples TRBV7-9 to TRBJ1-2, with D tentatively TRBD1 (5 bases). Trimming shortened V by 6 bases and J by 5 bases, and 10 bases separated the two germline ends. Germline V gene lookup returns CDR1 SEHNR and CDR2 FQNEAQ (reference sequence). This CDR3 is 12 amino acids long.

The V call is TRBV27, the J call TRBJ2-1; TRBD1 matches at 7 bases. CDR1 is MNHEY and CDR2 is SMNVEV in the germline V gene (reference sequence). The CDR3 loop spans 16 amino acids. The J segment lost 7 bases and the V segment lost 4 bases, leaving 13 bases of the junction unmatched. DNA for the CDR3: TGTGCCAGCAGTTCCTGGATGAGGGGGCGCGGGAATGAGCAGTTCTTC. This encodes CASSSWMRGRGNEQFF.

This clonotype occurred a few times. The CDR3 DNA follows: TGTGCCAGCAGTTTGTTGAGCTCCTACAATGAGCAGTTCTTC. Protein sequence: CASSLLSSYNEQFF. This sequence joins TRBV12-3 or TRBV12-4 and TRBJ2-1, with D uncertain. This CDR3 has 14 residues. Deletions cut 3 bases from V and 0 bases from J, with 6 bases between.

The chain joins TRBV3-1 to TRBJ2-1; TRBD2 matches at 9 bases. V shed 0 bases, J shed 7 bases, and the junction held 4 bases outside the gene matches. CDR3 length: 15 amino acids. In germline, CDR1 is LGHDT, CDR2 YNNKEL (reference sequence). The CDR3 DNA reads TGTGCCAGCAGCCAAGAGGGACTAGCTTGGAATGAGCAGTTCTTC. This codes for CASSQEGLAWNEQFF.

The rearrangement joins TRBV12-3 or TRBV12-4 to TRBJ2-4; D is possibly TRBD1 or TRBD2 (5 bases each). The CDR3 is made up of 12 amino acids. V shed 8 bases and J shed 5 bases, with 10 bases lying between them. This CDR3 is CASEGRENIQYF. CDR3 sequence (DNA): TGTGCCAGCGAGGGACGGGAAAACATTCAGTACTTC.

This clonotype showed up many times. The CDR3 protein is CASSLTSIYQETQYF. The CDR3 nucleotides read TGCGCCAGCAGCCTGACCTCTATTTACCAAGAGACCCAGTACTTC. The gene calls are TRBV5-1 and TRBJ2-5, with D uncertain. The V gene's germline CDR1 is SGHRS and CDR2 YFSETQ. The CDR3 runs 15 residues. V was pared by 4 bases and J by 0 bases, with 13 bases between.

This clonotype was detected a few times. This chain uses TRBV2 with TRBJ1-5; the D is unclear. This CDR3 is 15 amino acids long. Germline V lookup: CDR1 SNHLY, CDR2 FYNNEI. Trimming took off 4 bases at V and 6 bases at J, with 16 bases between the two ends. CDR3 coding DNA: TGTGCCAGCAGTGTTTCAGAATCAATCAGTCAGCCCCAGCATTTT. This translates into CASSVSESISQPQHF.

The chain carries TRBV21-1 and TRBJ2-2; the table assigns TRBD2, which was not confirmed against the DNA. TRBV21-1 represents a pseudogene. The CDR3 is 15 amino acids. The CDR3 region is CASSNLAVNTGELFF. Written as DNA, the CDR3 is TGTGCCAGCAGCAATCTAGCGGTGAACACCGGGGAGCTGTTTTTT.

V gene TRBV3-1 combines with J gene TRBJ2-3; 11 bases match TRBD2. Trimming removed 0 bases from V and 3 bases from J; junction bases left unmatched: 8. Germline V lookup: CDR1 LGHDT, CDR2 YNNKEL (reference sequence). This CDR3 has 18 amino acids. The DNA of the CDR3 is TGTGCCAGCAGCCAAGAGCCTAGCGGGGGGCGAGGAACAGATACGCAGTATTTT. It encodes CASSQEPSGGRGTDTQYF.

A single count supports this clonotype. The chain links TRBV7-9 to TRBJ1-2, with unresolved D. V dropped 6 bases and J dropped 4 bases, with 18 bases sitting between them. Germline CDR1 and CDR2: SEHNR and FQNEAQ (reference sequence). This CDR3 has 15 amino acids. Written as DNA, the CDR3 is TGTGCCAGCAGTTTACTCATGACAAGAATCTATGGCTACACCTTC. Protein sequence: CASSLLMTRIYGYTF.

The chain joins TRBV7-9 to TRBJ1-1; 7 bases match TRBD1. J lost 2 bases, V lost 0 bases, and 6 bases had no gene match. The CDR3 extends over 16 amino acids. CDR1 SEHNR and CDR2 FQNEAQ come from the germline V gene (reference sequence). CDR3 DNA sequence: TGTGCCAGCAGCTTAGCTACCGGGACAGTAAACACTGAAGCTTTCTTT. Protein: CASSLATGTVNTEAFF.

The chain uses TRBV7-8 and TRBJ2-7; the match to TRBD1 covers 9 bases. From germline, CDR1 is SGHVS and CDR2 FQNEAQ. The CDR3 is 14 residues long. J gave up 5 bases and V 3 bases, and 5 bases lay outside the gene matches. The CDR3 DNA sequence: TGTGCCAGCAGCTTTGGACAGGGGAATGACGAGCAGTACTTC. It translates to CASSFGQGNDEQYF.

This clonotype was counted a single time. The gene calls are TRBV20-1 and TRBJ2-5, with 9 positions matching TRBD2. The CDR3 spans 14 residues. Germline V CDR1 and CDR2: DFQATT, SNEGSKA (reference sequence). The ends lost 7 bases at V and 3 bases at J; junction bases unmatched: 9. The CDR3 here is CSGSAGGPKETQYF. The DNA of the CDR3 is TGCAGTGGGTCCGCGGGAGGGCCGAAAGAGACCCAGTACTTC.